In this sample, the clone carrying this T cell receptor beta chain turned up many times. Its antigen is undetermined. The record originates from a study of T-cell reconstitution after alpha-beta-depleted transplantation in children. Unique molecular identifiers tagged the TCRbeta library. TCRdb recomputed calls from the PCR reads with MiXCR, one row per CDR3 protein. Of 400,000 to 550,000 distinct CDR3 sequences listed, under 12% were seen once; the top ten hold 2% to 2.5%. Study observations and caveats: Once a year had passed after transplant, T-cell counts and diversity came mostly from newly produced T cells. Several hundred expanded graft clones reportedly were the source of alpha-beta T cells about two months after transplant. Elevated TCRbeta diversity at day 60 was traced, in some patients, to surviving recipient T cells and thymic progenitors.

In germline, CDR1 is MNHEY, CDR2 SMNVEV (reference sequence). There are 14 residues in the CDR3. V gave up 4 bases and J gave up 0 bases; unmatched junction bases: 3. This TCR derives from a child between 2 and 9 years old with inherited bone marrow failure, due to receive a stem cell transplant. The sequenced sample was PBMCs, obtained before TCRalphabeta/CD19-depleted stem cell transplant. V is TRBV27 and J is TRBJ2-7, with 7 positions matching TRBD2. The CDR3 region is CASSWGGSSYEQYF. CDR3 sequence (DNA): TGTGCCAGCAGTTGGGGGGGGAGCTCCTACGAGCAGTACTTC.